This TCR beta chain was found in a study of a mutant IDH1 vaccine in newly diagnosed glioma. About the study: All eight of the vaccinations patients received fell in weeks 1, 3, 5, 7, 11, 15, 19 and 23.

Regarding this clone: Its specificity is unknown.

Notes on the study in general: The authors found pseudoprogression apparently unrelated to changes in top peripheral T cell clonotypes.

The time point: week 11, during vaccination. A 20-mer mutant IDH1 peptide at 300 ug was injected subcutaneously with topical imiquimod. Measured with immunoSEQ multiplex PCR; TCRdb has only the in-frame clones, and not every one. The data contain about 67,000 clones, 89% of them seen just once; the ten biggest clones take up 1.9%. Sequences were derived from PBMCs, sampled from a glioma patient whose treatment included an IDH1 peptide vaccine. This TCR derives from a man aged 40-49 years with glioma.

DNA for the CDR3: TGTGCCAGCAGGCAGTCAGGGCTCGCCTCCTACGAGCAGTACTTC. This gives the protein CASRQSGLASYEQYF. The chain links TRBV28 to TRBJ2-7; D might be TRBD1 (5 bases). Per germline, CDR1 MDHEN and CDR2 SYDVKM. The CDR3 is 15 residues long. V was cut by 6 bases and J by 0 bases, with 15 bases left in between.